A selection of T cell receptor beta chains follows, all from one sample in a study of cytomegalovirus exposure and HLA in healthy donors. Only in-frame clones appear in the TCRdb table, and some are missing; sequencing was by immunoSEQ multiplex PCR. The sample lists roughly 150,000 clones, around 75% seen once, with under 1.5% in the top ten. The source material was PBMCs. The receptors derive from a young man in good health and CMV-seronegative. CDR3s include the opening cysteine and the closing phenylalanine or tryptophan. The order of the fields is CDR3 DNA, CDR3 protein, clone size, V gene, D gene, J gene. A D gene is named only where the DNA matches it firmly. The size field is filled for only some rows; it gives once, few, many or a size class.

cdr3_nt: TGTGCCAGCAGCTTAGGGTCAATCTCGGCTAATGAAAAACTGTTTTTT
cdr3_aa: CASSLGSISANEKLFF
clone_size: few
v_call: TRBV7-2
d_call: NA
j_call: TRBJ1-4

cdr3_nt: TGTGCCAGCAGCTTGGTGGCCAGTTGGGAGGGCTACACCTTC
cdr3_aa: CASSLVASWEGYTF
clone_size: NA
v_call: TRBV5-6
d_call: NA
j_call: TRBJ1-2

cdr3_nt: TGTGCCAGTAGTCGGGGCAGGGGCAACACTGAAGCTTTCTTT
cdr3_aa: CASSRGRGNTEAFF
clone_size: few
v_call: TRBV19
d_call: NA
j_call: TRBJ1-1

cdr3_nt: TGTGCCAGCAGCGTAGTTACAGGGGGGAATCAGCCCCAGCATTTT
cdr3_aa: CASSVVTGGNQPQHF
clone_size: NA
v_call: TRBV9
d_call: TRBD1
j_call: TRBJ1-5

cdr3_nt: TGTGCCAGCAGCTTAGCCGGGAGAGCAGATACGCAGTATTTT
cdr3_aa: CASSLAGRADTQYF
clone_size: NA
v_call: TRBV7-2
d_call: NA
j_call: TRBJ2-3

cdr3_nt: TGTGCCAGCAGTTACTCAACATCCCGGGGGAGCTATGGCTACACCTTC
cdr3_aa: CASSYSTSRGSYGYTF
clone_size: few
v_call: TRBV6-5
d_call: NA
j_call: TRBJ1-2

cdr3_nt: TGCGCCAGCAGCTCCCTCCTACCGGGACAGGGAGTTTATGGCCTACACTCTGGAAACACCATATATTTT
cdr3_aa: CASSSLLPGQGVYGLHSGNTIYF
clone_size: NA
v_call: TRBV5-1
d_call: TRBD1
j_call: TRBJ1-3

cdr3_nt: TGCGCCAGCAGCTTGAGCACTAGCGGGAGGGCGTTTCGTCCAGAGACCCAGTACTTC
cdr3_aa: CASSLSTSGRAFRPETQYF
clone_size: NA
v_call: TRBV5-1
d_call: TRBD2
j_call: TRBJ2-5

cdr3_nt: TGTGCCAGCAGTGCAGGACCCTCAGGGACTGAAGCTTTCTTT
cdr3_aa: CASSAGPSGTEAFF
clone_size: NA
v_call: TRBV6-1
d_call: NA
j_call: TRBJ1-1

cdr3_nt: TGTGCCAGCAGTTACGCGGCGTCCACGGCCGGGGAGCTGTTTTTT
cdr3_aa: CASSYAASTAGELFF
clone_size: few
v_call: TRBV6-5
d_call: NA
j_call: TRBJ2-2

cdr3_nt: TGTGCCAGCAGTGAATCTGGGAGGGCCCTCCACTTT
cdr3_aa: CASSESGRALHF
clone_size: once
v_call: TRBV25-1
d_call: NA
j_call: TRBJ1-6

cdr3_nt: TGCGCCAGCAGCTTGGGACCCACAGGGGGCGAGCAGTTCTTC
cdr3_aa: CASSLGPTGGEQFF
clone_size: few
v_call: TRBV5-1
d_call: TRBD1
j_call: TRBJ2-1

cdr3_nt: TGCGCCAGCAGTCCCGGGGGATTAGGGGACACCATATATTTT
cdr3_aa: CASSPGGLGDTIYF
clone_size: NA
v_call: TRBV4-3
d_call: NA
j_call: TRBJ1-3

cdr3_nt: TGTGCCAGCAGTAGAGGACAGTTTAGGGTGGATACGCAGTATTTT
cdr3_aa: CASSRGQFRVDTQYF
clone_size: NA
v_call: TRBV6-1
d_call: NA
j_call: TRBJ2-3

cdr3_nt: TGTGCCAGCAGCGTAGATCCCCTAGGTGGGGGGGCGGAAAACACCATATATTTT
cdr3_aa: CASSVDPLGGGAENTIYF
clone_size: NA
v_call: TRBV9
d_call: NA
j_call: TRBJ1-3

cdr3_nt: TGTGCCAGCAACGAACGGGGGGGGGACTATGGCTACACCTTC
cdr3_aa: CASNERGGDYGYTF
clone_size: NA
v_call: TRBV6-5
d_call: NA
j_call: TRBJ1-2

cdr3_nt: TGTGCCAGTGCATCCCTCCCGGGTGACGAGAACACTGAAGCTTTCTTT
cdr3_aa: CASASLPGDENTEAFF
clone_size: NA
v_call: TRBV19
d_call: NA
j_call: TRBJ1-1

cdr3_nt: TGTGCCAGCTCGGTAGGGGGCAACTATGGCTACACCTTC
cdr3_aa: CASSVGGNYGYTF
clone_size: NA
v_call: TRBV18
d_call: TRBD1
j_call: TRBJ1-2

cdr3_nt: TGCGCCAGCAGCCAAGACCTCGGCACAGCAGACTACGAGCAGTACTTC
cdr3_aa: CASSQDLGTADYEQYF
clone_size: NA
v_call: TRBV4-3
d_call: NA
j_call: TRBJ2-7

cdr3_nt: TGTGCCAGCAGTTTCCGCCAGGGGGCGGCCGAGCAGTACTTC
cdr3_aa: CASSFRQGAAEQYF
clone_size: NA
v_call: TRBV28
d_call: TRBD1
j_call: TRBJ2-7

cdr3_nt: TGCGCCAGCAGCTTGACACAGAACACCGGGGAGCTGTTTTTT
cdr3_aa: CASSLTQNTGELFF
clone_size: few
v_call: TRBV5-1
d_call: NA
j_call: TRBJ2-2

cdr3_nt: TGTGCCAGCAGCCAAGACAGGGGTGGTTATCGAAACACCATATATTTT
cdr3_aa: CASSQDRGGYRNTIYF
clone_size: few
v_call: TRBV4-2
d_call: NA
j_call: TRBJ1-3

cdr3_nt: TGCGCCAGCAGCAAAGATACTACTGCGGGAGGGCCTCTCGGGCAGTTCTTC
cdr3_aa: CASSKDTTAGGPLGQFF
clone_size: few
v_call: TRBV4-1
d_call: TRBD2
j_call: TRBJ2-1

cdr3_nt: TGCGCCAGCAGCTTGTCTGTCACAGATACGCAGTATTTT
cdr3_aa: CASSLSVTDTQYF
clone_size: NA
v_call: TRBV5-1
d_call: NA
j_call: TRBJ2-3

cdr3_nt: TGTGCCAGCAGTTTCCCTACAGGGGGGACCTACGAGCAGTACTTC
cdr3_aa: CASSFPTGGTYEQYF
clone_size: once
v_call: TRBV28
d_call: TRBD1
j_call: TRBJ2-7

cdr3_nt: TGTGCCAGCAGCTTAGGGCTAGCGTCCTACGAGCAGTACTTC
cdr3_aa: CASSLGLASYEQYF
clone_size: NA
v_call: TRBV7-2
d_call: NA
j_call: TRBJ2-7

cdr3_nt: TGTGCCAGCAGTGACTCGAACTGGGGGGTTTCCTACAATGAGCAGTTCTTC
cdr3_aa: CASSDSNWGVSYNEQFF
clone_size: NA
v_call: TRBV6-4
d_call: NA
j_call: TRBJ2-1

cdr3_nt: TGTGCCAGCAAAACGGCGGCACTCACCGGGGAGCTGTTTTTT
cdr3_aa: CASKTAALTGELFF
clone_size: NA
v_call: TRBV14
d_call: NA
j_call: TRBJ2-2

cdr3_nt: TGTGCCAGCAGCACCGGCTCCTACGAGCAGTACTTC
cdr3_aa: CASSTGSYEQYF
clone_size: few
v_call: TRBV5-4
d_call: NA
j_call: TRBJ2-7

cdr3_nt: TGTGCCATCAGTGAGCCTCGGGACAGGGCGACCGGGGAGCTGTTTTTT
cdr3_aa: CAISEPRDRATGELFF
clone_size: NA
v_call: TRBV10-3
d_call: TRBD1
j_call: TRBJ2-2

cdr3_nt: TGTGCCAGCAGCCCCTACGGAGTGCGGGAGGGTGGCAATGAGCAGTTCTTC
cdr3_aa: CASSPYGVREGGNEQFF
clone_size: NA
v_call: TRBV7-8
d_call: TRBD2
j_call: TRBJ2-1

cdr3_nt: TGTGCCAGCAGTTATCTGTCCTCTGTCGGTGGCGAGCAGTACTTC
cdr3_aa: CASSYLSSVGGEQYF
clone_size: NA
v_call: TRBV6-5
d_call: NA
j_call: TRBJ2-7